The following is a T cell receptor beta chain sequence with its context. V lost 3 bases and J lost 0, with 13 bases in between. The CDR3 consists of 16 residues. The V gene's germline CDR1 is SEHNR and CDR2 FQNEAQ (reference sequence). This sample was taken from a study of control samples from healthy donors and cancer patients. The protocol was immunoSEQ multiplex PCR, while the TCRdb copy is restricted to in-frame clones and leaves out a portion. The table includes tens of thousands of clones, roughly 89% detected once. Material: PBMCs. This sequence joins TRBV7-9 and TRBJ2-3; D unclear. This receptor was identified in a woman in her sixties with head and neck cancer. The CDR3 DNA reads as TGTGCCAGCAGCTTGGACCGGCCGGCTAGCACAGATACGCAGTATTTT. It translates to CASSLDRPASTDTQYF.